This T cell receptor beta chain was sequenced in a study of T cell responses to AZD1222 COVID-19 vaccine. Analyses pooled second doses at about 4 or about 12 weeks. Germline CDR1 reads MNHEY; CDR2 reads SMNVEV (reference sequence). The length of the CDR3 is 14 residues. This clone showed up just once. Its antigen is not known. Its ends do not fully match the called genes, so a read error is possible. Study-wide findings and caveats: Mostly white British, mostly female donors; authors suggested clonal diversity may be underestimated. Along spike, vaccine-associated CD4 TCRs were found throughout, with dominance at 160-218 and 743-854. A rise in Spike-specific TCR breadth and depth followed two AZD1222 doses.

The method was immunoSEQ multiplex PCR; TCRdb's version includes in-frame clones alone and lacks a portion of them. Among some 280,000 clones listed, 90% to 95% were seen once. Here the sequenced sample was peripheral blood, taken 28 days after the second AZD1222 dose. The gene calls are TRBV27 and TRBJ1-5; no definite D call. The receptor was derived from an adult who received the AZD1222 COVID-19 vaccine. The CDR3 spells CASSLSRSNQPQHF. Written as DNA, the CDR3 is TGTGCCAGCAGTCTATCCAGAAGCAATCAGCCCCAGCATTTT.